Listed below are T cell receptor beta chains from one sample, sequenced in a study of glioma-infiltrating T cells after dendritic cell vaccination. Measured with immunoSEQ multiplex PCR; TCRdb has only the in-frame clones, and not every one. The sample has 65,000 to 80,000 clones; about nine tenths are singletons. Source: blood, taken after dendritic cell vaccination. The receptor set was obtained from a human donor with glioblastoma. CDR3s include the opening cysteine and the closing phenylalanine or tryptophan. The order of the fields is J gene, clone size, D gene, V gene, CDR3 DNA, CDR3 protein. The D gene is left open where the match is weak. Clone size is given for some rows only: seen once, a few or many times, or a class if the clone is expanded.

TRBJ1-6 few . TRBV2 TGTGCCAGCGGGGGTTACAGGGATTTTTCCTATAATTCACCCCTCCACTTT CASGGYRDFSYNSPLHF
TRBJ1-1 . . TRBV21-1 TGTGCCAGCAGCAAAAGAGGAGGGACAGGGAACACTGAAGCTTTCTTT CASSKRGGTGNTEAFF
TRBJ1-5 . TRBD1 TRBV6-1 TGTGCCAGCAGTGAAGCGCCCCGACAGGGTCGGGGCAATCAGCCCCAGCATTTT CASSEAPRQGRGNQPQHF
TRBJ2-1 . TRBD1 TRBV7-2 TGTGCCAGCAGCTACACGGGACAGGGGTACAATGAGCAGTTCTTC CASSYTGQGYNEQFF
TRBJ1-1 . TRBD1 TRBV5-4 TGTGCCAGCAGCTTCTGGACAGGGATGGACACTGAAGCTTTCTTT CASSFWTGMDTEAFF
TRBJ1-1 . . TRBV2 TGTGCCAGTGTGAGTCAAACGAACACTGAAGCTTTCTTT CASVSQTNTEAFF
TRBJ2-7 . . TRBV29-1 TGCAGCGTTGAAAAGTCGGCCTACGAGCAGTACTTC CSVEKSAYEQYF
TRBJ2-3 . TRBD2 TRBV27 TGTGCCAGCAGTCCAACCCCAGCGGGGGGGCTGACAGATACGCAGTATTTT CASSPTPAGGLTDTQYF
TRBJ1-1 . . TRBV10-1 TGCGCCAGCAATCCGGGGGGTTTCGCTGAAGCTTTCTTT CASNPGGFAEAFF
TRBJ2-5 . . TRBV13 TGTGCCAGCAGCTCCTCGGGGGGCCAACAAGAGACCCAGTACTTC CASSSSGGQQETQYF
TRBJ2-7 . TRBD2 TRBV4-2 TGTGCCAGCAGCTCGCGGGGGACTAGTAGGACCTACGAGCAGTACTTC CASSSRGTSRTYEQYF
TRBJ1-5 . TRBD1 TRBV30 TGTGCCTGGGGTACAGGGGCAAATCAGCCCCAGCATTTT CAWGTGANQPQHF
TRBJ1-2 . TRBD1 TRBV6-4 TGTGCCAGCAGTGGCACAGGGGCTACCTATGGCTACACCTTC CASSGTGATYGYTF
TRBJ1-3 . TRBD1 TRBV19 TGTGCCAGCACGGACAGGCGAGGGGCGTCCTCTGGAAACACCATATATTTT CASTDRRGASSGNTIYF
TRBJ2-7 once TRBD1 TRBV10-3 TGTGCCATCAGTGAGCCTGGGGACAGGGGAAGGTACGAGCAGTACTTC CAISEPGDRGRYEQYF
TRBJ1-1 . . TRBV21-1 TGTGCCAGCAGCAAGGTTCTCAAGTTGGACAAAGACACTGAAGCTTTCTTT CASSKVLKLDKDTEAFF
TRBJ1-1 . . TRBV15 TGTGCCACCAGCAGAGATAGGACGACTAGCTTCTTT CATSRDRTTSFF
TRBJ2-6 . . TRBV5-1 TGCGCCAGCAGCTTGGCCCCACAGGGTGCTGGGGCCAACGTCCTGACTTTC CASSLAPQGAGANVLTF
TRBJ2-7 . TRBD1 TRBV7-6 TGTGCCAGCAGCTGGGGACAGGGCGAGCAGTACTTC CASSWGQGEQYF
TRBJ2-2 . TRBD1 TRBV14 TGTGCCAGCAGCAAAAGACAGGGTGAGGGGGCCGGGGAGCTGTTTTTT CASSKRQGEGAGELFF
TRBJ1-4 . TRBD1 TRBV5-4 TGTGCCAGCAGCTCGGAGGGGACAGGGAGTGGAAAACTGTTTTTT CASSSEGTGSGKLFF
TRBJ2-7 once TRBD1 TRBV5-1 TGCGCCAGCAGCCGGACCGGGACAGCCAGCGGCTACGAGCAGTACTTC CASSRTGTASGYEQYF
TRBJ1-1 . . TRBV7-9 TGTGCCAGCAGCCGGGACTTTGAAGCTTTCTTT CASSRDFEAFF
TRBJ2-7 . TRBD2 TRBV30 TGTGCTCGTCGGACTAGCGGCTTC CARRTSGF
TRBJ2-7 . TRBD1 TRBV5-1 TGCGCCAGCAGCTTGCCCGGCCAGGGGGCTTACGAGCAGTACTTC CASSLPGQGAYEQYF
TRBJ2-1 few . TRBV4-2 TGTGCCAGCAGCCAACGGTTTGGCGGTGATTCCTACAATGAGCAGTTCTTC CASSQRFGGDSYNEQFF
TRBJ2-5 . . TRBV23-1 TGCGCCAGCCCCCCAAGAGAAGAGACCCAGTACTTC CASPPREETQYF
TRBJ1-2 once . TRBV6-6 TGTGCCAGCAGTTCTACTTCTCGGGGAGGTTTCTATGGCTACACCTTC CASSSTSRGGFYGYTF
TRBJ1-3 . TRBD1 TRBV6-5 TGTGCCAGCGGGGGGACAGCTCACTCTGGAAACACCATATATTTT CASGGTAHSGNTIYF
TRBJ2-2 . . TRBV7-9 TGTGCCAGCAGCTCCCCGAGGCTAGCGACGAACACCGGGGAGCTGTTTTTT CASSSPRLATNTGELFF
TRBJ2-5 once TRBD1 TRBV18 TGTGCCAGCTCACCGACCGGGGACAGCCAAGAGACCCAGTACTTC CASSPTGDSQETQYF
TRBJ1-1 . TRBD1 TRBV18 TGTGCCAGCTCAGACCGGGACAGGGGCCAAGCTTTCTTT CASSDRDRGQAFF
TRBJ1-5 . . TRBV5-8 TGTGCCAGCAGCTCCAGGGACTATCAGCCCCAGCATTTT CASSSRDYQPQHF